This TCR beta chain originates from a study of shared T cell receptors in the human thymus. The table came from immunoSEQ multiplex PCR; TCRdb's copy has only in-frame clones and leaves some out. Found here are 630,000 or so clones, about 90% of them singletons; the top ten hold about 0.0094%. A further study also used this sample, focusing on human thymus T cells. That paper states: All donors were healthy Finnish infants who were undergoing corrective surgery to treat congenital heart defects. Thymic material originated from resections removed in the course of corrective heart surgery. There appeared to be biased usage of V and J genes in thymic and blood repertoires. Related studies found that unrelated individuals share highly overlapping thymic repertoires.

The sequence was collected from a boy in the first two years of life with a congenital heart defect. The sample was thymocytes.

For the CDR3, the DNA is TGTGCCAGTAGTATCGTCGGGACAGGGAACTACTACGAGCAGTACTTC. Translating it yields CASSIVGTGNYYEQYF. The chain joins TRBV19 to TRBJ2-7, with 9 bases that match TRBD1. Looked up from germline, CDR1 is LNHDA and CDR2 is SQIVND (reference sequence). CDR3 length: 16 amino acids. Germline trimming cut 3 bases from V and 3 bases from J; bases unmatched to any gene: 9. Supplemented by reference TRBV19 and TRBJ2-7, the full variable domain reads DGGITQSPKYLFRKEGQNVTLSCEQNLNHDAMYWYRQDPGQGLRLIYYSQIVNDFQKGDIAEGYSVSREKKESFPLTVTSAQKNPTAFYLCASSIVGTGNYYEQYFGPGTRLTVT.